Each of the 13 T cell receptor beta chains below was sequenced from the same sample in a study of PD-1 blockade in classical Hodgkin lymphoma. Every patient was affected by relapse after autologous stem cell transplantation, while exposure to brentuximab vedotin was not uniform. The data were produced by immunoSEQ multiplex PCR, yet TCRdb's version contains in-frame clones alone and is incomplete. The table has around 15,000 clones, about two thirds seen once. The sample here was peripheral blood mononuclear cells (PBMCs), taken before the second cycle of nivolumab. The receptors shown here come from a human donor with classical Hodgkin lymphoma.

V gene TRBV6-1 combines with J gene TRBJ2-7, with 7 bases identical to TRBD1. The CDR3 sequence is 14 residues long. Trimming at V came to 1 base and at J to 3 bases, leaving 3 bases not matched to a gene. Germline assignment: CDR1 MNHNS and CDR2 SASEGT. The CDR3 DNA reads TGTGCCAGCAGTGAAGGAGGGACAGTCTACGAGCAGTACTTC. Its translation: CASSEGGTVYEQYF.

This clone has just one count. This chain joins TRBV6-5 and TRBJ1-5, with 8 bases identical to TRBD1. This CDR3 is 16 amino acids long. The germline V gene encodes CDR1 MNHEY and CDR2 SVGAGI. The ends lost 0 bases at V and 3 bases at J; junction bases unmatched: 4. The CDR3 DNA follows: TGTGCCAGCAGTTACTCGAAGACAGGGGTCAATCAGCCCCAGCATTTT. Amino acids: CASSYSKTGVNQPQHF.

The chain uses TRBV27 and TRBJ1-4; 7 positions match TRBD1. The V segment lost 2 bases and the J segment 6 bases; nucleotides outside the gene matches: 9. The CDR3 length is 16 residues. Germline V CDR1 and CDR2: MNHEY, SMNVEV (reference sequence). The CDR3 DNA reads as TGTGCCAGCAGTTTACACAGGGGCGCTGAACATGAAAAACTGTTTTTT. This encodes CASSLHRGAEHEKLFF.

The chain carries TRBV5-6 and TRBJ2-1; 7 bases fit TRBD1. V shed 6 bases and J 6 bases; nucleotides not matched to a gene: 12. Germline assignment: CDR1 SGHDT and CDR2 YYEEEE. This CDR3 spans 15 amino acids. CDR3 nucleotide sequence: TGTGCCAGCATGATGGTCAGGGGGTCGGTCAATGAGCAGTTCTTC. Translating it yields CASMMVRGSVNEQFF.

The chain couples TRBV27 to TRBJ1-5, with a weak D call TRBD1 (6 bases). V dropped 5 bases and J dropped 0 bases, with 20 bases sitting between them. This CDR3 region has 18 residues. CDR1 and CDR2 from the germline V gene are MNHEY and SMNVEV (reference sequence). The CDR3 reads CASSPRGGPFYSNQPQHF. CDR3 DNA sequence: TGTGCCAGCAGTCCCCGGGGGGGCCCGTTTTATAGCAATCAGCCCCAGCATTTT.

The J gene is TRBJ1-5, the V gene TRBV7-2; 7 positions agree with TRBD1. Germline V gives CDR1 SGHTA, CDR2 FQGNSA. J lost 7 bases, V lost 5 bases, and 5 bases had no gene match. The CDR3 contains 13 residues. CDR3 protein: CASSRGQAQPQHF. In DNA, the CDR3 is TGTGCCAGCAGCCGCGGACAGGCCCAGCCCCAGCATTTT.

This chain joins TRBV11-1 and TRBJ2-3; D not resolved. The V gene's germline CDR1 is SGHAT and CDR2 FQDESV (reference sequence). With 1 base removed from V and 0 bases from J, the gap between germline ends came to 5 bases. This CDR3 has 14 amino acids. Written as DNA, the CDR3 is TGTGCCAGCAGCTTAGAAGGGAGCACAGATACGCAGTATTTT. This gives the protein CASSLEGSTDTQYF.

The chain joins TRBV7-2 to TRBJ2-5, with 8 nucleotides matching TRBD1. V was pared by 5 bases and J by 7 bases, with 6 bases of the junction left unmatched. CDR1 and CDR2 (germline): SGHTA, FQGNSA. This CDR3 contains 13 residues. The CDR3 DNA reads as TGTGCCAGCAGCACGGACAGGGCCGCGACCCAGTACTTC. It yields the protein CASSTDRAATQYF.

This clone was seen only once. The gene calls are TRBV4-1 and TRBJ2-5; 7 nucleotides match TRBD1. The J call may be in error: the DNA end matches TRBJ2-7 better. Looked up from germline, CDR1 is MGHRA and CDR2 is YSYEKL. The CDR3 is made up of 15 amino acids. Written as DNA, the CDR3 is TGCGCCAGCAGCCAAGGACAGGGTCTCTCCTACGAGCAGTACTTC. Protein sequence: CASSQGQGLSYEQYF.

This clone has a single count. The chain has TRBV5-1 and TRBJ2-1; possibly TRBD2 for D (5 bases). CDR3 size: 15 residues. The V end was cut by 4 bases, the J end by 8 bases, with 19 bases between. The germline V gene encodes CDR1 SGHRS and CDR2 YFSETQ. The CDR3 sequence: CASSPVGGSGDEQFF. CDR3 nucleotides: TGCGCCAGCAGCCCTGTGGGCGGATCCGGGGATGAGCAGTTCTTC.

The chain couples TRBV19 to TRBJ2-7, with D uncertain. This CDR3 spans 14 amino acids. The ends were cut back, 3 bases at V and 12 bases at J, with 21 bases in the middle. CDR1 is LNHDA and CDR2 is SQIVND in the germline V gene (reference sequence). The CDR3 sequence is CASSIGPPSTGRYF. The CDR3 DNA sequence: TGTGCCAGTAGTATCGGCCCCCCTTCAACCGGGCGGTACTTC.

The chain employs TRBV6-5 and TRBJ2-7; TRBD2 matches 7 bases. The CDR3 is made up of 13 amino acids. V was clipped by 2 bases and J by 7 bases; unmatched bases: 5. The germline V gene encodes CDR1 MNHEY and CDR2 SVGAGI. Here the CDR3 reads CASSYGGSGEQYF. The CDR3, as DNA: TGTGCCAGCAGTTACGGCGGGAGCGGAGAGCAGTACTTC.

V gene TRBV15 combines with J gene TRBJ2-5; D unclear. Germline V gene lookup returns CDR1 LNHNV and CDR2 YYDKDF (reference sequence). V shed 0 bases and J shed 1 base, with 12 bases lying between them. The CDR3 spans 16 residues. CDR3 sequence (DNA): TGTGCCACCAGCAGAGATCTTAAGCGAATCCAAGAGACCCAGTACTTC. Protein product: CATSRDLKRIQETQYF.